This passage covers 28 T cell receptor beta chains from one sample sequenced in a study of post-analysis software for immune sequencing data. Study-wide results and limits: In patients, TRBV5-6, TRBV5-1 and TRBV20-1 belonged to five TRBV segments found more frequently than in controls.

No antigen has been identified for these receptors. Libraries were made from TCR beta cDNA, and they carried unique molecular identifiers. TCRdb ran MiXCR on the PCR reads and lists one entry per CDR3 protein. The table records approximately 730,000 distinct CDR3 sequences, roughly 50% of them present only once. Sequenced sample: blood. The source is a girl aged 5-17 years with multiple sclerosis.

A few counts support this clonotype. V usage is TRBV6-1 and J usage is TRBJ1-5; 10 bases map to TRBD1. Germline CDR1 MNHNS, CDR2 SASEGT. This CDR3 is built from 16 residues. Germline trimming cut 8 bases from V and 0 bases from J; bases unmatched to any gene: 7. CDR3 DNA sequence: TGTGCCAGCGCCCGGGACAGGGGATATAGCAATCAGCCCCAGCATTTT. This codes for CASARDRGYSNQPQHF.

The table lists this clonotype with a few counts. The rearrangement uses TRBV25-1 and TRBJ1-2; 7 positions agree with TRBD1. Germline V CDR1 and CDR2: MGHDK, SYGVNS. V lost 4 bases and J lost 6; bases outside the gene matches: 8. The CDR3 is 14 amino acids. This chain's CDR3 is CASSGTGPLNGYTF. In DNA, the CDR3 is TGTGCCAGCAGTGGGACAGGCCCTTTGAATGGCTACACCTTC.

The J gene is TRBJ2-1, the V gene TRBV10-3, with D unclear. This CDR3 comprises 13 residues. V dropped 2 bases and J dropped 7 bases, with 9 bases sitting between them. Germline-derived CDR1 and CDR2 are ENHRY and SYGVKD. The CDR3 DNA is TGTGCCATCAGTGAGGCTACTTGGAATGAGCAGTTCTTC. Translating it yields CAISEATWNEQFF.

The chain has TRBV27 and TRBJ2-7, with TRBD2 matching 13 bases. Per germline, CDR1 MNHEY and CDR2 SMNVEV (reference sequence). The length of the CDR3 is 15 residues. Trimming took 6 bases from V and 7 from J; bases not matched to a gene: 9. CDR3 sequence: CASSQLAGGPGEQYF. The CDR3 nucleotides are TGTGCCAGCAGCCAACTAGCGGGAGGGCCGGGAGAGCAGTACTTC.

This clonotype was counted ten times or more. V is TRBV19 and J is TRBJ2-5; D is unresolved. The CDR3 has 11 amino acids. CDR1 and CDR2 (germline): LNHDA, SQIVND (reference sequence). With 4 bases removed from V and 5 bases from J, the gap between germline ends came to 5 bases. The CDR3 bases are TGTGCCAGTAGTACCCGGGAGACCCAGTACTTC. This codes for CASSTRETQYF.

As concerns this clonotype: A much larger clonotype is one base distant, so this may be a read error. The chain is built from TRBV5-1 and TRBJ2-1; D possibly corresponds to TRBD2 (6 bases). CDR3 size: 17 residues. Germline V gene sequence: CDR1 SGHRS, CDR2 YFSETQ. Trimming removed 4 bases at V and 2 bases at J, with 19 bases between. CDR3 bases: TGCGCCAGCAGCACCGGAATAGCGGAAATAACCTACAATGAGCAGTTCTTC. Translating it yields CASSTGIAEITYNEQFF. The full variable domain, completed using reference TRBV5-1 and TRBJ2-1, is KAGVTQTPRYLIKTRGQQVTLSCSPISGHRSVSWYQQTPGQGLQFLFEYFSETQRNKGNFPGRFSGRQFSNSRSEMNVSTLELGDSALYLCASSTGIAEITYNEQFFGPGTRLTVL.

The J gene is TRBJ2-5, the V gene TRBV5-6; D may correspond to TRBD1 or TRBD2 (5 bases each). This CDR3 is built from 15 residues. Trimming shortened V by 0 bases and J by 9 bases, and 18 bases separated the two germline ends. Looked up from germline, CDR1 is SGHDT and CDR2 is YYEEEE. Written as DNA, the CDR3 is TGTGCCAGCAGCTTGGGGGGACGGGCCATGAGAGCCCAGTACTTC. This codes for CASSLGGRAMRAQYF.

The table lists this clonotype with a count of one. In this CDR3 the conserved last residue, phenylalanine or tryptophan, is missing, so a read error is likely. Because the CDR3's place on the DNA is in doubt, the DNA is left out and the CDR3 is given as listed by TCRdb. The gene calls are TRBV24-1 and TRBJ2-1; the table's D call of TRBD1 was not tested on the DNA. CDR1 and CDR2 from the germline V gene are KGHDR and SFDVKD. Including both end residues, the CDR3 is 15 amino acids long. CDR3 in amino acids: CATSDPGQESYTFGS.

This clonotype was observed a handful of times. The chain uses TRBV20-1 and TRBJ2-1; D is undetermined. Germline CDR1 is DFQATT and CDR2 is SNEGSKA (reference sequence). This CDR3 is 13 amino acids long. V was trimmed by 3 bases and J by 0 bases, leaving 6 bases between them. CDR3 residues: CSARTDSYNEQFF. The DNA of the CDR3 is TGCAGTGCTAGGACGGACTCCTACAATGAGCAGTTCTTC.

The chain combines TRBV7-2 with TRBJ2-3; 15 bases agree with TRBD2. Looked up from germline, CDR1 is SGHTA and CDR2 is FQGNSA. The CDR3 sequence is 15 residues long. After removal of 4 bases from V and 6 bases from J, the junction contained 2 bases not matched to a gene. The CDR3 DNA reads as TGTGCCAGCAGCTGGACTAGCGGGAGGGTCGATACGCAGTATTTT. The encoded protein is CASSWTSGRVDTQYF.

A few counts support this clonotype. This chain uses TRBV29-1 with TRBJ2-1; 11 nucleotides align to TRBD2. The CDR3 is 14 residues long. Germline V gene data show CDR1 as SQVTM and CDR2 as ANQGSEA. J gave up 2 bases and V 7 bases, and 4 bases lay outside the gene matches. CDR3 DNA: TGCAGCGCCCTGGGACTAGCGGCCTACAATGAGCAGTTCTTC. As protein: CSALGLAAYNEQFF.

The V gene is TRBV6-5, the J gene TRBJ2-5; the match to TRBD2 covers 7 bases. Germline V gene lookup returns CDR1 MNHEY and CDR2 SVGAGI. V was clipped by 0 bases and J by 5 bases; unmatched bases: 9. This CDR3 is 16 amino acids long. The CDR3 nucleotides read TGTGCCAGCAGTTACTCGTTTGCGGGAGAGGCGGAGACCCAGTACTTC. This gives the protein CASSYSFAGEAETQYF.

This rearrangement joins TRBV6-5 to TRBJ1-5, with 8 bases lining up with TRBD1. This CDR3 has 15 residues. Germline CDR1 and CDR2: MNHEY and SVGAGI. V lost 2 bases to trimming and J lost 5 bases; unmatched junction nucleotides: 5. Here the CDR3 DNA reads TGTGCCAGCAGTTACGGGACAGGAGAGGATCAGCCCCAGCATTTT. This encodes CASSYGTGEDQPQHF.

This clonotype was found many times. The chain has TRBV6-5 and TRBJ2-6, with TRBD1 identical over 7 bases. J was trimmed by 4 bases and V by 2 bases; bases with no gene match: 8. The V gene's germline CDR1 is MNHEY and CDR2 SVGAGI. CDR3 length equals 17 residues. The CDR3 coding sequence is TGTGCCAGCAGTTACAACCAGGGGGTCAGGGGGGCCAACGTCCTGACTTTC. Translating gives CASSYNQGVRGANVLTF.

The chain has TRBV7-2 and TRBJ2-5, with D tentatively TRBD2 (6 bases). The germline V and J ends were trimmed by 4 bases and 3 bases, with 18 bases remaining between them. The germline V gene encodes CDR1 SGHTA and CDR2 FQGNSA. The CDR3 loop spans 16 amino acids. As DNA, the CDR3 is TGTGCCAGCAGCTCTTCGGACTACCTACCCAAAGAGACCCAGTACTTC. Protein: CASSSSDYLPKETQYF.

The rearrangement links TRBV11-1 to TRBJ2-3, with TRBD2 matching over 12 bases. Germline trimming cut 4 bases from V and 3 bases from J; bases unmatched to any gene: 8. Germline CDR1 is SGHAT and CDR2 is FQDESV (reference sequence). CDR3 length equals 17 residues. CDR3 nucleotides: TGTGCCAGCAGCTCCTGGACTAGCGGGATTGAGACAGATACGCAGTATTTT. This translates into CASSSWTSGIETDTQYF.

The chain employs TRBV12-3 or TRBV12-4 and TRBJ2-1; 9 bases are shared with TRBD2. Gene TRBJ2-7 matches the end of the DNA better, so the J call may be wrong. The CDR3 extends over 15 amino acids. This CDR3 reads CASRLSSGENNEQYF. The CDR3 coding sequence is TGTGCCAGCAGACTTTCTAGCGGGGAGAACAATGAGCAGTACTTC.

The chain couples TRBV19 to TRBJ1-5, with 10 bases that match TRBD1. Per germline, CDR1 LNHDA and CDR2 SQIVND (reference sequence). CDR3 length: 16 residues. V lost 3 bases, J lost 5 bases, and 7 bases stayed unmatched. Here the CDR3 DNA reads TGTGCCAGTAGTATGGACGCGACAGGGGGCGATCAGCCCCAGCATTTT. Amino acid sequence: CASSMDATGGDQPQHF. Full variable domain (missing parts from reference TRBV19 and TRBJ1-5): DGGITQSPKYLFRKEGQNVTLSCEQNLNHDAMYWYRQDPGQGLRLIYYSQIVNDFQKGDIAEGYSVSREKKESFPLTVTSAQKNPTAFYLCASSMDATGGDQPQHFGDGTRLSIL.

The chain employs TRBV6-6 and TRBJ2-7; a possible D gene is TRBD2 (6 bases). V was cut by 6 bases and J by 3 bases, with 9 bases left in between. The germline gives CDR1 MNHNY, CDR2 SVGAGI (reference sequence). This CDR3 is 12 amino acids long. CDR3 loop: CASRWGDYEQYF. The CDR3 DNA sequence: TGTGCCAGCAGATGGGGGGACTACGAGCAGTACTTC.

This clonotype was picked up one time. This sequence joins TRBV18 and TRBJ2-7; D not certain. CDR3 size: 16 residues. Trimming pared 2 bases from V and 0 bases from J, leaving 14 bases between. In germline, CDR1 is KGHSH, CDR2 LQKENI. The CDR3 DNA reads as TGTGCCAGCTCACCAATCGTCGCGGTAGGCTCCTACGAGCAGTACTTC. It translates to CASSPIVAVGSYEQYF.

A remark on this clonotype: This clone may be a read error of a much larger clone one base away. The chain uses TRBV5-1 and TRBJ2-1, with a weak D call TRBD1 (6 bases). V lost 0 bases to trimming and J lost 2 bases, with 9 bases between them. Per the germline V gene, CDR1 is SGHRS and CDR2 is YFSETQ. This CDR3 spans 15 amino acids. The CDR3 DNA sequence: TGCGCCAGCAGCTTGGAGGACAGCCCCTACAATGAGCAGTTCTTC. Translated, it gives CASSLEDSPYNEQFF.

The J gene is TRBJ2-1, the V gene TRBV29-1; perhaps TRBD2 as D (6 bases). CDR1 is SQVTM and CDR2 is ANQGSEA in the germline V gene. This CDR3 has 16 amino acids. Trimming shortened V by 4 bases and J by 2 bases, and 18 bases separated the two germline ends. The CDR3 region has the DNA TGCAGCGTTGCGGGGCACTCAGGAGGGGCCTACAATGAGCAGTTCTTC. Translation gives CSVAGHSGGAYNEQFF.

This chain joins TRBV6-2 or TRBV6-3 and TRBJ2-1; 8 bases map to TRBD2. The germline V gene has CDR1 MNHEY and CDR2 SVGEGT. The CDR3 covers 10 residues. J gave up 14 bases and V 6 bases, and 3 bases lay outside the gene matches. The CDR3 DNA follows: TGTGCCAGCAGAAATAGCGGGAAGTTCTTC. The encoded protein is CASRNSGKFF.

This rearrangement joins TRBV15 to TRBJ1-2, with a tentative D call TRBD1 (6 bases). This CDR3 has 15 residues. The V gene's germline CDR1 is LNHNV and CDR2 YYDKDF (reference sequence). Trimming took off 0 bases at V and 3 bases at J, with 11 bases between the two ends. As DNA, the CDR3 is TGTGCCACCAGCAGAGATCGGGCAGGGGACTATGGCTACACCTTC. This encodes CATSRDRAGDYGYTF.

V usage is TRBV20-1 and J usage is TRBJ2-7; 7 bases line up with TRBD2. V lost 6 bases, J lost 0 bases, and 14 bases stayed unmatched. The CDR3 consists of 16 residues. CDR1 and CDR2 (germline): DFQATT, SNEGSKA (reference sequence). The CDR3 DNA is TGCAGTGCCCGTCCGAGAGCGGGATCCCCCTCCTACGAGCAGTACTTC. Translation: CSARPRAGSPSYEQYF.

The chain carries TRBV28 and TRBJ1-2, with 7 nucleotides matching TRBD1. The ends lost 5 bases at V and 4 bases at J; junction bases unmatched: 16. Germline CDR1 is MDHEN and CDR2 is SYDVKM. The CDR3 has 17 residues. CDR3 sequence reads: CASSLHGGRDSRYGYTF. CDR3 nucleotide sequence: TGTGCCAGCAGTCTCCACGGCGGGCGGGACAGCCGCTATGGCTACACCTTC.

This rearrangement joins TRBV24-1 to TRBJ1-5, with TRBD1 as a possible D gene (6 bases). The CDR3 runs 16 residues. Germline CDR1 and CDR2: KGHDR and SFDVKD. V was clipped by 3 bases and J by 6 bases, with 17 bases between them. In nucleotides, the CDR3 is TGTGCCACCAGTGATCCCACTACAGGGCCGGGTCAGCCCCAGCATTTT. Translation gives CATSDPTTGPGQPQHF.

The gene calls are TRBV6-5 and TRBJ2-1; TRBD2 matches 7 bases. The germline V gene encodes CDR1 MNHEY and CDR2 SVGAGI. The CDR3 sequence is 14 residues long. J lost 7 bases, V lost 7 bases, and 10 bases had no gene match. CDR3 sequence (DNA): TGTGCCAGCAAGGAGGCGGGAGTGGTGAATGAGCAGTTCTTC. Its protein is CASKEAGVVNEQFF.